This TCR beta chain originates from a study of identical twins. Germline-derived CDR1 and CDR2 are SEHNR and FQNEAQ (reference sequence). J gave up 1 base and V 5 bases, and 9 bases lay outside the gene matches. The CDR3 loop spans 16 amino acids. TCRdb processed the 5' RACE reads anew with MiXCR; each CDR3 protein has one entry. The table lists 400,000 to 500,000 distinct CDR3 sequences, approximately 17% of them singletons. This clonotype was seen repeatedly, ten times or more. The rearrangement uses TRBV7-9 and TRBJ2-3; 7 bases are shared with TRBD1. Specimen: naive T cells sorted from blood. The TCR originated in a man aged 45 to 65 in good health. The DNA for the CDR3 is TGTGCCAGCAGCCAAATCCCCGGACAGGGCACAGATACGCAGTATTTT. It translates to CASSQIPGQGTDTQYF.